One and the same sample provided the 21 T cell receptor beta chains below, sequenced in a study of OX40 agonist ivuxolimab in advanced cancers. Sequencing used immunoSEQ multiplex PCR; TCRdb keeps in-frame clones, though not all of them. This sample carries 62,000 or so clones, about 82% of them seen once, and the ten largest clones take around 4%. The material sequenced was CD4+ or CD8+ T cells sorted from blood, taken in a trial of the OX40 agonist ivuxolimab. The receptors stem from an adult with an advanced solid tumor such as melanoma, head and neck, liver or kidney cancer.

J is TRBJ2-1 and V is TRBV7-3; TRBD1 matches 8 bases. Trimming removed 4 bases from V and 2 bases from J; junction bases left unmatched: 7. The CDR3 contains 16 residues. Germline CDR1 is SGHTA and CDR2 is FQGTGA. CDR3 nucleotide sequence: TGTGCCAGCAGCTCACGGACAGGGAGCGCCTACAATGAGCAGTTCTTC. This sequence encodes CASSSRTGSAYNEQFF.

The V gene is TRBV20-1, the J gene TRBJ2-7; no firm D call. V lost 7 bases and J 3 bases, leaving 10 bases between the germline ends. CDR1 DFQATT and CDR2 SNEGSKA come from the germline V gene (reference sequence). CDR3 size: 11 residues. The CDR3 DNA sequence: TGCAGTGTCGGTGGGGTCTACGAGCAGTACTTC. Protein product: CSVGGVYEQYF.

The chain couples TRBV7-8 to TRBJ1-2; D is undetermined. This CDR3 is 12 amino acids long. Germline CDR1 SGHVS, CDR2 FQNEAQ. V lost 1 base to trimming and J lost 4 bases, with 4 bases between them. The CDR3 reads CASSLDGYGYTF. The CDR3 DNA sequence: TGTGCCAGCAGCTTAGACGGCTATGGCTACACCTTC.

The chain has TRBV28 and TRBJ2-3; D not certain. Deletions cut 5 bases from V and 1 base from J, with 16 bases between. In germline, CDR1 is MDHEN, CDR2 SYDVKM. The CDR3 has 16 residues. As DNA, the CDR3 is TGTGCCAGCAGTCCCTCATTCGTGGCTGGCACAGATACGCAGTATTTT. Encoded protein: CASSPSFVAGTDTQYF. The entire variable domain, with the rest obtained from reference TRBV28 and TRBJ2-3, is as follows: DVKVTQSSRYLVKRTGEKVFLECVQDMDHENMFWYRQDPGLGLRLIYFSYDVKMKEKGDIPEGYSVSREKKERFSLILESASTNQTSMYLCASSPSFVAGTDTQYFGPGTRLTVL.

This chain joins TRBV6-5 and TRBJ1-2; D is possibly TRBD1 (5 bases). The V gene's germline CDR1 is MNHEY and CDR2 SVGAGI. The CDR3 totals 12 residues. V lost 5 bases to trimming and J lost 2 bases, with 6 bases between them. The CDR3 region has the DNA TGTGCCAGCAGTGACAGAAACTATGGCTACACCTTC. Protein sequence: CASSDRNYGYTF.

The gene calls are TRBV4-3 and TRBJ1-4; 10 bases are a match to TRBD1. Germline loops: CDR1 LGHNA, CDR2 YSLEER. There are 16 residues in the CDR3. The V gene end was trimmed by 2 bases and the J gene end by 5 bases; junction bases not matched to a gene: 5. This CDR3 is CASSQLRQGANEKLFF. The CDR3 region has the DNA TGCGCCAGCAGCCAACTTCGACAGGGGGCAAATGAAAAACTGTTTTTT.

In its sample, this clone was seen once. The chain joins TRBV5-1 to TRBJ2-3, with D hard to call. The V end was cut by 0 bases, the J end by 4 bases, with 6 bases between. Germline V gene sequence: CDR1 SGHRS, CDR2 YFSETQ. The CDR3 is 13 residues long. The CDR3 DNA is TGCGCCAGCAGCTTGGTACAGCCAGATACGCAGTATTTT. Translating gives CASSLVQPDTQYF.

The CDR3 is CASRDRTGGTDTQYF. CDR3 nucleotides: TGTGCCAGTCGGGACAGGACCGGTGGCACAGATACGCAGTATTTT. The chain employs TRBV11-2 and TRBJ2-3; TRBD1 matches 8 bases. The CDR3 length is 15 residues. Per germline, CDR1 SGHAT and CDR2 FQNNGV. J lost 1 base, V lost 9 bases, and 9 bases had no gene match.

The CDR3: CASSVTGAHGQPQHF. The CDR3 region has the DNA TGTGCCAGCAGCGTGACGGGGGCTCACGGTCAGCCCCAGCATTTT. The chain links TRBV9 to TRBJ1-5, with D tentatively TRBD1 (6 bases). The V end lost 2 bases, the J end lost 6 bases, and 15 bases lay between the germline ends. The CDR3 has 15 amino acids. Germline assignment: CDR1 SGDLS and CDR2 YYNGEE.

V gene TRBV7-3 combines with J gene TRBJ2-2, with a tentative D call TRBD1 (6 bases). From germline, CDR1 is SGHTA and CDR2 FQGTGA. V was trimmed by 3 bases and J by 6 bases, leaving 11 bases between them. This CDR3 contains 14 residues. The CDR3 loop is CASSLRQGSGELFF. DNA of the CDR3: TGTGCCAGCAGCTTGAGGCAGGGGTCCGGGGAGCTGTTTTTT.

The chain is built from TRBV2 and TRBJ2-2, with a weak D call TRBD2 (6 bases). The CDR3 contains 16 residues. Germline V gene sequence: CDR1 SNHLY, CDR2 FYNNEI. Trimming removed 7 bases at V and 4 bases at J, with 19 bases between. CDR3 sequence: CASISTRGALTGELFF. CDR3 coding DNA: TGTGCCAGCATTTCGACGCGGGGTGCGCTCACCGGGGAGCTGTTTTTT.

The chain couples TRBV15 to TRBJ1-6; 8 nucleotides align to TRBD1. Germline CDR1 reads LNHNV; CDR2 reads YYDKDF (reference sequence). The CDR3 is made up of 15 amino acids. Germline trimming cut 3 bases from V and 8 bases from J; bases unmatched to any gene: 6. CDR3 sequence (DNA): TGTGCCACCAGCAGCCGGGACAGGCCTTATTCACCCCTCCACTTT. Its translation is CATSSRDRPYSPLHF.

This rearrangement joins TRBV5-4 to TRBJ2-3, with 10 bases fitting TRBD2. CDR3 size: 15 residues. V was pared by 2 bases and J by 1 base, with 1 base of the junction left unmatched. Germline CDR1 SGHNT, CDR2 YYREEE (reference sequence). CDR3 sequence (DNA): TGTGCCAGCAGCTTCGGACTAGCGGGCACAGATACGCAGTATTTT. Residues: CASSFGLAGTDTQYF.

V and J are TRBV10-3 and TRBJ2-3; no clear D. Germline loops: CDR1 ENHRY, CDR2 SYGVKD. The CDR3 is made up of 13 amino acids. The V and J ends lost 2 bases and 2 bases respectively, with 5 bases between them. The CDR3 here is CAISERDTDTQYF. The CDR3 DNA reads TGTGCCATCAGTGAGAGGGACACAGATACGCAGTATTTT.

The sample holds a few counts of this clone. This chain connects TRBV2 to TRBJ2-2, with a weak D call TRBD1 (6 bases). This CDR3 is 15 amino acids long. Germline assignment: CDR1 SNHLY and CDR2 FYNNEI. V dropped 4 bases and J dropped 0 bases, with 9 bases sitting between them. The DNA of the CDR3 is TGTGCCAGCAGTGGACGACAGGCGAACACCGGGGAGCTGTTTTTT. Translating it yields CASSGRQANTGELFF.

The chain recombines TRBV9 with TRBJ2-5, with D possibly being TRBD2 (6 bases). Trimming removed 0 bases from V and 2 bases from J, with 11 bases in between. The CDR3 extends over 15 amino acids. Germline assignment: CDR1 SGDLS and CDR2 YYNGEE. In DNA, the CDR3 is TGTGCCAGCAGCGTAGATGGGCGGGAACAAGAGACCCAGTACTTC. Its protein product is CASSVDGREQETQYF.

This clone is medium-sized. The CDR3 nucleotides read TGTGCCAGCAGTTTATCTGGGGGGCGGGTCGGAGAGACCCAGTACTTC. Protein sequence: CASSLSGGRVGETQYF. The chain couples TRBV27 to TRBJ2-5; D is tentatively TRBD1 or TRBD2 (6 bases each). Germline-derived CDR1 and CDR2 are MNHEY and SMNVEV (reference sequence). The CDR3 is made up of 16 amino acids. V shed 0 bases and J shed 4 bases, with 15 bases lying between them.

The chain employs TRBV7-2 and TRBJ1-5, with 7 bases aligning to TRBD1. The CDR3 is 17 amino acids. V trimming: 0 bases; J trimming: 2 bases; junction bases outside the gene matches: 7. The germline gives CDR1 SGHTA, CDR2 FQGNSA. CDR3 DNA: TGTGCCAGCAGCTTAGCGGGGAGGGGGCAGGGCAATCAGCCCCAGCATTTT. It codes for CASSLAGRGQGNQPQHF.

This clone has just one count. The CDR3 loop reads CASSQEGAESSYNSPLHF. The CDR3 nucleotides are TGCGCCAGCAGCCAAGAAGGGGCCGAGAGCTCCTATAATTCACCCCTCCACTTT. The rearrangement links TRBV4-3 to TRBJ1-6, with a weak D call TRBD1 (5 bases). Germline CDR1 is LGHNA and CDR2 is YSLEER. Trimming pared 0 bases from V and 0 bases from J, leaving 12 bases between. The CDR3 spans 18 residues.

This chain joins TRBV14 and TRBJ2-7; TRBD2 agrees at 8 bases. Germline V gene sequence: CDR1 SGHDN, CDR2 FVKESK. The CDR3 loop spans 13 amino acids. V lost 0 bases to trimming and J lost 11 bases; unmatched junction nucleotides: 6. The CDR3 DNA reads as TGTGCCAGCAGCCAAGACGGGAGGGCCGGAAAGTACTTC. Its protein is CASSQDGRAGKYF.

This clone was seen just once. The chain has TRBV15 and TRBJ2-3; D uncertain. Trimming removed 6 bases at V and 0 bases at J, with 10 bases between. Germline CDR1 LNHNV, CDR2 YYDKDF (reference sequence). The CDR3 is made up of 14 amino acids. CDR3 residues: CATRGRISTDTQYF. The CDR3, as DNA: TGTGCCACCAGGGGCAGGATTAGCACAGATACGCAGTATTTT.